The 5 T cell receptor beta chains below come from one sample, sequenced in a study of T-cell reconstitution after alpha-beta-depleted transplantation in children. Library preparation (for TCRbeta) was performed with unique molecular identifiers. TCRdb reprocessed the PCR reads with MiXCR, giving one entry per CDR3 protein. The table has around 680,000 distinct CDR3 sequences, roughly 15% seen once. The starting material was PBMCs from the stem cell graft donor, obtained from the stem cell graft. These receptors were taken from a human donor who donated a stem cell graft to a child with acute myeloid leukemia.

Ten or more counts support this clonotype. The chain combines TRBV20-1 with TRBJ2-7; no clear D gene. V shed 5 bases and J shed 3 bases, with 23 bases lying between them. CDR1 DFQATT and CDR2 SNEGSKA come from the germline V gene (reference sequence). The CDR3 is 16 residues long. The CDR3 protein is CSAVDPTKPMGYEQYF. DNA for the CDR3: TGCAGTGCTGTAGATCCGACCAAGCCCATGGGCTACGAGCAGTACTTC.

This clonotype was seen many times. V is TRBV7-9 and J is TRBJ2-5; D is undetermined. The CDR3 covers 12 residues. Per the germline V gene, CDR1 is SEHNR and CDR2 is FQNEAQ (reference sequence). The V gene lost 3 bases and the J gene lost 5 bases, with 7 bases spanning the gap. The CDR3 sequence is CASSLTSETQYF. CDR3 bases: TGTGCCAGCAGCTTGACGTCCGAGACCCAGTACTTC.

This clonotype was recorded at least ten times. J is TRBJ2-5 and V is TRBV20-1, with a tentative D call TRBD2 (5 bases). Germline V gives CDR1 DFQATT, CDR2 SNEGSKA (reference sequence). The CDR3 spans 13 residues. V dropped 2 bases and J dropped 5 bases, with 12 bases sitting between them. The CDR3: CSARQVSGETQYF. CDR3 in DNA: TGCAGTGCTAGACAGGTCTCGGGGGAGACCCAGTACTTC.

This clonotype was counted ten times or more. The chain carries TRBV29-1 and TRBJ1-2; 8 bases agree with TRBD1. There are 13 residues in the CDR3. Unmatched junction bases numbered 12, after V lost 7 bases and J lost 8 bases. CDR1 and CDR2 (germline): SQVTM, ANQGSEA. CDR3 bases: TGCAGCGCCTTGGAGGTGACAGGGGAAGGCTACACCTTC. It specifies CSALEVTGEGYTF.

This clonotype appeared many times. This rearrangement joins TRBV5-1 to TRBJ2-1; TRBD1 matches 8 bases. The J segment lost 9 bases and the V segment lost 4 bases, leaving 9 bases of the junction unmatched. Germline CDR1 reads SGHRS; CDR2 reads YFSETQ. CDR3 size: 14 residues. CDR3 sequence: CASSLSGGRGEQFF. As DNA, the CDR3 is TGCGCCAGCAGCCTGTCAGGGGGCAGGGGTGAGCAGTTCTTC. The whole variable domain, filled in from reference TRBV5-1 and TRBJ2-1, reads KAGVTQTPRYLIKTRGQQVTLSCSPISGHRSVSWYQQTPGQGLQFLFEYFSETQRNKGNFPGRFSGRQFSNSRSEMNVSTLELGDSALYLCASSLSGGRGEQFFGPGTRLTVL.